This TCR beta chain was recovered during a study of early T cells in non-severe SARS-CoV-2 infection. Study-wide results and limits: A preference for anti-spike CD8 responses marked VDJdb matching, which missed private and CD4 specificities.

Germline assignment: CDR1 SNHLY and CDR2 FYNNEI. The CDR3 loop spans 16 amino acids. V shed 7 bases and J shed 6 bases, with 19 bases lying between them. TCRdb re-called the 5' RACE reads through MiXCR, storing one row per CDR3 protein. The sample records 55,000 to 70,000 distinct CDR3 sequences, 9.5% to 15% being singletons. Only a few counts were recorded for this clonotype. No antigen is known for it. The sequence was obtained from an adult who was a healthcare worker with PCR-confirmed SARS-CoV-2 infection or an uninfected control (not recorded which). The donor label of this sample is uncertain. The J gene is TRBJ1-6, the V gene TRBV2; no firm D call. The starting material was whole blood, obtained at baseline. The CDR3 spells CASTAKGTGTNSPLHF. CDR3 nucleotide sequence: TGTGCCAGCACGGCTAAGGGCACCGGTACTAATTCACCCCTCCACTTT.